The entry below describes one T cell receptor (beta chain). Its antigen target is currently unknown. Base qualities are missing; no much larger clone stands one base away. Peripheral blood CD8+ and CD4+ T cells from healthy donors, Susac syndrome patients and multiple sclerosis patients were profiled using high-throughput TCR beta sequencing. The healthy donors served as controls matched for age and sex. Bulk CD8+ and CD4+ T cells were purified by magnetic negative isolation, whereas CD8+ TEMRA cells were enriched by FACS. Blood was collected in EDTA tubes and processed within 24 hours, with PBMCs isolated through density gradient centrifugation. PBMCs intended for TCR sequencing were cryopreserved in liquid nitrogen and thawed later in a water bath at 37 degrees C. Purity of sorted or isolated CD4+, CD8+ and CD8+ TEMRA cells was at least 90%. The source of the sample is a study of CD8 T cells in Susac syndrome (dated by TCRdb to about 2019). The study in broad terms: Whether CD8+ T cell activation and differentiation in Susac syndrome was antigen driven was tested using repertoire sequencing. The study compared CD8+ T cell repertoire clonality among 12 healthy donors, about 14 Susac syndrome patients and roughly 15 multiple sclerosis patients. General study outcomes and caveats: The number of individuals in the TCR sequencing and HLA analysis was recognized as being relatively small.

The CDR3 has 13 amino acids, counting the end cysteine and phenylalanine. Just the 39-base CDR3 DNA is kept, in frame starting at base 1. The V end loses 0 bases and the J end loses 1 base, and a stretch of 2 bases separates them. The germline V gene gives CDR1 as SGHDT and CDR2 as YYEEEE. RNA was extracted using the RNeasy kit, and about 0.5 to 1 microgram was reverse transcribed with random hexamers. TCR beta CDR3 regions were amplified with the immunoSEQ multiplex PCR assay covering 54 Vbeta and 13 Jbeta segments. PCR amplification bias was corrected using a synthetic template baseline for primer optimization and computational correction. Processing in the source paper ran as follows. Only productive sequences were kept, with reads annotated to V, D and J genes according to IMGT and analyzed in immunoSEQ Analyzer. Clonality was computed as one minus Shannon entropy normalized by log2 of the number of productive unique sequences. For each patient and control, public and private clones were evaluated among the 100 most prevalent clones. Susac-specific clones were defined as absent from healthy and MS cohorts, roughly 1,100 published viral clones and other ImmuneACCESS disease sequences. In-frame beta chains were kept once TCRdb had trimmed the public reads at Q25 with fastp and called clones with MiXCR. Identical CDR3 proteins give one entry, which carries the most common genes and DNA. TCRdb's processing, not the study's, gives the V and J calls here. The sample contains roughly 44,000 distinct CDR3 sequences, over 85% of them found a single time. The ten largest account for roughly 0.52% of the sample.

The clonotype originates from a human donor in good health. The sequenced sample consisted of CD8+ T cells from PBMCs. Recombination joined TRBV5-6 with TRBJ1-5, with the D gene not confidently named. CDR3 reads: CASSLGSNQPQHF. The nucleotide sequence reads TGTGCCAGCAGCTTGGGAAGCAATCAGCCCCAGCATTTT. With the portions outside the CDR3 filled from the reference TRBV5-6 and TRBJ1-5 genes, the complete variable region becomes DAGVTQSPTHLIKTRGQQVTLRCSPKSGHDTVSWYQQALGQGPQFIFQYYEEEERQRGNFPDRFSGHQFPNYSSELNVNALLLGDSALYLCASSLGSNQPQHFGDGTRLSIL.